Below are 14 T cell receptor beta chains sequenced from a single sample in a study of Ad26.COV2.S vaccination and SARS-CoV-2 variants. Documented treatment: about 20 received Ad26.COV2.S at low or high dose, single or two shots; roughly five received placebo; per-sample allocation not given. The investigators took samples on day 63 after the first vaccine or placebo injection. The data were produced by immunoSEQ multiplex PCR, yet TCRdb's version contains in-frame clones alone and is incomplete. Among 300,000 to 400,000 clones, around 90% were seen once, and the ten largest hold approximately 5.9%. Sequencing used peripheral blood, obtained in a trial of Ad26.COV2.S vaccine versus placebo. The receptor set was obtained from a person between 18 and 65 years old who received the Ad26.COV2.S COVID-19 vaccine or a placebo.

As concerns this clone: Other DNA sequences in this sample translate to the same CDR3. The CDR3 DNA reads as TGTGCCAGTAGTATCGGGGGGGAACAGTTCTTC. Translating it yields CASSIGGEQFF. The chain is built from TRBV19 and TRBJ2-1; 8 bases match TRBD2. The V gene end was trimmed by 3 bases and the J gene end by 13 bases; junction bases not matched to a gene: 2. The CDR3 covers 11 residues. Germline V CDR1 and CDR2: LNHDA, SQIVND (reference sequence).

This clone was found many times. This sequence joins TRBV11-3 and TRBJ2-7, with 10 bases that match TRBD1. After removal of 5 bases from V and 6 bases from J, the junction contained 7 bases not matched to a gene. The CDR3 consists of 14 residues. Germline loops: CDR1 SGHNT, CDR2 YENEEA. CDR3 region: CASSPGQGFGEQYF. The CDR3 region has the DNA TGTGCCAGCAGCCCGGGACAGGGGTTTGGCGAGCAGTACTTC.

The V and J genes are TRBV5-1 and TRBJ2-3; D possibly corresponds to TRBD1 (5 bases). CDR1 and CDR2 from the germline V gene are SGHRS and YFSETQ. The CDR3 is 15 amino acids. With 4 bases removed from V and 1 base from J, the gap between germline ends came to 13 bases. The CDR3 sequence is CASSIQGRGTDTQYF. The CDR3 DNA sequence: TGCGCCAGCAGCATTCAGGGCAGGGGCACAGATACGCAGTATTTT.

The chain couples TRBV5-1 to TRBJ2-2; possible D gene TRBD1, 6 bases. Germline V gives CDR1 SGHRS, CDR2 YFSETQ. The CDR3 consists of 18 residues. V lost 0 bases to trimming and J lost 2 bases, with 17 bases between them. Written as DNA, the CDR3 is TGCGCCAGCAGCTTGGCCCCTGCGGCAGGGGCCAACACCGGGGAGCTGTTTTTT. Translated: CASSLAPAAGANTGELFF.

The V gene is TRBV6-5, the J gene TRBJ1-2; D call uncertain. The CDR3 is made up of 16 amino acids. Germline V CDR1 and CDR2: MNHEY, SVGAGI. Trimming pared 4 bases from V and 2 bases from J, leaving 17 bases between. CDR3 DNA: TGTGCCAGCAGTTCCGGGGATCACACAACCAACTATGGCTACACCTTC. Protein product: CASSSGDHTTNYGYTF.

The CDR3 here is CASKIQGGPEKLFF. The CDR3 coding sequence is TGTGCCAGTAAGATACAGGGTGGGCCTGAAAAACTGTTTTTT. V usage is TRBV19 and J usage is TRBJ1-4; possibly TRBD1 for D (6 bases). V was pared by 7 bases and J by 7 bases, with 16 bases between. Germline V gives CDR1 LNHDA, CDR2 SQIVND (reference sequence). The CDR3 runs 14 residues.

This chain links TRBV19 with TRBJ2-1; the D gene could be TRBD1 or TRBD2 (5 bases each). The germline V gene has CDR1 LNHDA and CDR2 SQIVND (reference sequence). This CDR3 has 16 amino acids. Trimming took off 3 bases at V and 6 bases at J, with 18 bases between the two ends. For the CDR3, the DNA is TGTGCCAGTAGTATTAGGGCAGGCCCGAGGGGCAATGAGCAGTTCTTC. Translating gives CASSIRAGPRGNEQFF.

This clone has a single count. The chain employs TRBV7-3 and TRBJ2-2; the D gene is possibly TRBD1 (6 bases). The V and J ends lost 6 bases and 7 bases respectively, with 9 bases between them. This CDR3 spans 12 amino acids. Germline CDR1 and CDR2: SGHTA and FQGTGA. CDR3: CASSQGNGELFF. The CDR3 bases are TGTGCCAGCAGTCAGGGGAACGGGGAGCTGTTTTTT.

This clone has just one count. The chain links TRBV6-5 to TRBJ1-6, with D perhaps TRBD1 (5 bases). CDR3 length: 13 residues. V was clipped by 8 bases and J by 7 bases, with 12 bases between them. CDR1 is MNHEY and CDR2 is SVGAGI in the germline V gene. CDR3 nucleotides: TGTGCCAGCGTGGCCGGGGGGAATTCACCCCTCCACTTT. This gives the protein CASVAGGNSPLHF.

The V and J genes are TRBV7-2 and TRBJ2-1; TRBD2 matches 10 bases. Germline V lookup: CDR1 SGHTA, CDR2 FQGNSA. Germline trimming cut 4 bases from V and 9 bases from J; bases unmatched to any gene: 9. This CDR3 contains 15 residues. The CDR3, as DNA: TGTGCCAGCAGCTCGGCAAGCGGGGGGGCTAGTGAGCAGTTCTTC. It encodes CASSSASGGASEQFF.

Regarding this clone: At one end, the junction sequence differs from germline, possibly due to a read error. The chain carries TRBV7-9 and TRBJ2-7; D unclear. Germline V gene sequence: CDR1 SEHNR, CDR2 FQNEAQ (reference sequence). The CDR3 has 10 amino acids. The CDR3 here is CASSSNEQYF. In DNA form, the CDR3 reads TGTGCCAGCAGCTCCAACGAGCAGTACTTC.

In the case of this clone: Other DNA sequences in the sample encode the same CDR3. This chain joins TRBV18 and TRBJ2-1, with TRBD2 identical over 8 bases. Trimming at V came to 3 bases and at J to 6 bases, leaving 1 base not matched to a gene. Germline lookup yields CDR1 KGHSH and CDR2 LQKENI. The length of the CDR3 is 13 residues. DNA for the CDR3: TGTGCCAGCTCACCGGGACTAGGCAATGAGCAGTTCTTC. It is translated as CASSPGLGNEQFF.

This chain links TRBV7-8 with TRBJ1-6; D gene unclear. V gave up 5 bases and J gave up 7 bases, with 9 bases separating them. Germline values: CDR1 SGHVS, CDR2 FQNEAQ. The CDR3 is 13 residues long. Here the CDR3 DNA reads TGTGCCAGCAGCAACTCGGGAAATTCACCCCTCCACTTT. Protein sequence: CASSNSGNSPLHF.

CDR3 in amino acids: CASSFSSSSYEQYF. CDR3 coding DNA: TGTGCCAGCAGCTTCTCCAGCTCCTCCTACGAGCAGTACTTC. This chain links TRBV7-3 with TRBJ2-7; D not certain. Trimming took 3 bases from V and 0 from J, leaving 9 bases between them. In germline, CDR1 is SGHTA, CDR2 FQGTGA. This CDR3 contains 14 residues.